This TCR beta chain came from a study of blood T cell repertoires in COVID-19 (dated by TCRdb to the early 2020s). Background on the whole study: Samples from collaborators originated in the United States, Italy and Spain and spanned both the acute and convalescent phases of COVID-19. The prospective study material was composed of cDNA or gDNA derived from T cells, B-cell-depleted T cells, or PBMCs. The dataset comprised deeply sampled blood TCRbeta repertoires from subjects exposed to, actively infected with, or recovered from COVID-19. The repertoires were made available in a free public database intended to serve as a resource for research on the immune response to SARS-CoV-2. Samples were obtained from the ongoing ImmuneRACE study (first 160 participants) and from 1,254 subjects provided by 6 global collaborators. A de-identified subject ID, COVID-19 status, age in years and sex were almost always included in the sample metadata. Where available, HLA class I and class II types were taken from metadata supplied by the sample provider and were not determined by assay-based typing.

To note about this clone: Its antigen is currently not known. There are no base qualities to consult, and no much larger clone falls within one base.

Each collaborating institution followed its own protocols to collect whole blood in K2EDTA tubes. For TCRbeta analysis, collaborator samples were shipped as frozen whole blood, as isolated PBMCs, or as DNA extracted from either sample type. V drops 2 bases and J drops 1 base, leaving 5 bases in between. The CDR3 sequence holds 13 residues, the cysteine and phenylalanine included. Of the read, only the CDR3 DNA is kept; its 39 bases are in frame from base 1. Based on the germline V gene, the CDR1 and CDR2 sequences are SGHNT and YENEEA. TCRbeta CDR3 regions were amplified from genomic DNA using the immunoSEQ Assay, a bias-controlled multiplex PCR. Turning to the authors' computational methods: Nucleated cell counts per sample were estimated from amplification of reference gene primers within the assay. Sequence reads were collapsed and filtered to measure the absolute abundance of every unique TCRbeta CDR3 rearrangement. For each sample, productive Simpson clonality was calculated as the square root of Simpson's diversity index over productive rearrangements. The immuneACCESS repertoire file appears here via TCRdb, limited to in-frame rearrangements. These files lack a portion of the clones; in checked studies, under half of the deficit traces to unresolved V genes, and the cause of the others is not known. V, J and clone size are those of that table, while D and trimming were read from the DNA. The sample data list approximately 170,000 clones, and approximately 77% of these were observed just once. Roughly a tenth of the sample is in the top ten clones.

Overall study results and their limits: The amount of clinical and demographic metadata varied by source and participant and was provided uncurated.

Specimen: peripheral blood. The chain employs TRBV11-3 and TRBJ1-1; no D gene call is confident. This receptor was taken from a woman aged 80 or over with active or convalescent COVID-19. CDR3 loop: CASSLQQNTEAFF. The nucleotide sequence reads as follows: TGTGCCAGCAGCTTACAACAGAACACTGAAGCTTTCTTT.